The clone carrying this T cell receptor beta chain was observed a few times. This entry comes from a study of beta chain features in type 1 diabetes. CD4+ naive, central memory, regulatory and stem cell-like memory cells were sorted via CD45RO/CCR7/CD25/CD127/CD95/CD27. Every bit of the isolated RNA underwent reverse transcription, so sequencing read expressed TCRB transcripts. Measured with immunoSEQ multiplex PCR; TCRdb has only the in-frame clones, and not every one. The sample yields 350,000 to 450,000 clones, around 14% seen once. V was shortened by 4 bases and J by 11 bases, with 15 bases between the two germline ends. The CDR3 is 14 residues long. Germline V gives CDR1 SEHNR, CDR2 FQNEAQ (reference sequence).

This TCR derives from a man aged 30-40 years in good health. Sequencing was performed on naive CD4+ T cells from blood. This chain uses TRBV7-9 with TRBJ1-6; D remains ambiguous. The CDR3 DNA reads TGTGCCAGCAGCTCAAAGGCCGGGCCAGCACCCCTCCACTTT. Translation gives CASSSKAGPAPLHF.